Each of the 6 T cell receptor beta chains below was sequenced from the same sample in a study of T-cell reconstitution after alpha-beta-depleted transplantation in children. A library of TCRbeta sequences, prepared with unique molecular identifiers, was generated. TCRdb recomputed calls from the PCR reads with MiXCR, one row per CDR3 protein. This table has 500,000 or so distinct CDR3 sequences, about 33% appearing once. The sample here was PBMCs from the stem cell graft donor, taken from the stem cell graft. All receptors derive from a human donor who donated a stem cell graft to a child with aplastic anemia.

This clonotype was counted only a few times. This chain joins TRBV29-1 and TRBJ1-1; TRBD1 is a possible D gene (6 bases). The CDR3 runs to 12 residues. V dropped 4 bases and J dropped 4 bases, with 10 bases sitting between them. In germline, CDR1 is SQVTM, CDR2 ANQGSEA. CDR3 residues: CSVVQGGTEAFF. CDR3 bases: TGCAGCGTTGTACAGGGAGGCACTGAAGCTTTCTTT. Full variable domain (remainder filled in from reference TRBV29-1 and TRBJ1-1): SAVISQKPSRDICQRGTSLTIQCQVDSQVTMMFWYRQQPGQSLTLIATANQGSEATYESGFVIDKFPISRPNLTFSTLTVSNMSPEDSSIYLCSVVQGGTEAFFGQGTRLTVV.

The chain has TRBV12-3 or TRBV12-4 and TRBJ2-5; TRBD1 agrees at 7 bases. V was pared by 5 bases and J by 2 bases, with 8 bases of the junction left unmatched. The length of the CDR3 is 15 residues. The CDR3, as DNA: TGTGCCAGCAGTCCTTACAGGGGAGTGCAAGAGACCCAGTACTTC. This sequence encodes CASSPYRGVQETQYF.

About this clonotype itself: Given a much more abundant clone one base away, this may be a read error. The genes are TRBV6-1 and TRBJ2-3; D is unresolved. CDR1 is MNHNS and CDR2 is SASEGT in the germline V gene. V was shortened by 7 bases and J by 0 bases, with 8 bases between the two germline ends. There are 13 residues in the CDR3. The CDR3 sequence: CASILTSTDTQYF. CDR3 bases: TGTGCCAGCATCCTGACTAGCACAGATACGCAGTATTTT.

The V call is TRBV30, the J call TRBJ2-5; unclear D gene. The CDR3 is made up of 12 amino acids. From germline, CDR1 is GTSNPN and CDR2 SVGIG (reference sequence). V was pared by 5 bases and J by 4 bases, with 11 bases between. The CDR3 is CAWCNMGETQYF. The CDR3 DNA reads as TGTGCCTGGTGCAATATGGGAGAGACCCAGTACTTC.

The V call is TRBV4-3, the J call TRBJ2-2, with 7 positions matching TRBD2. Germline CDR1 is LGHNA and CDR2 is YSLEER. CDR3 length: 16 residues. V shed 1 base, J shed 4 bases, and the junction held 6 bases outside the gene matches. CDR3 nucleotides: TGCGCCAGCAGCCAAGGAACTAGCGATGTCACCGGGGAGCTGTTTTTT. Translating gives CASSQGTSDVTGELFF.

This clonotype was detected only a few times. The chain employs TRBV20-1 and TRBJ2-5, with 13 bases fitting TRBD2. J was trimmed by 5 bases and V by 5 bases; bases with no gene match: 5. Germline V gene sequence: CDR1 DFQATT, CDR2 SNEGSKA (reference sequence). The CDR3 runs 14 residues. This chain's CDR3 is CSAGRTSGSETQYF. The CDR3 DNA follows: TGCAGTGCTGGACGGACTAGCGGGAGTGAGACCCAGTACTTC.